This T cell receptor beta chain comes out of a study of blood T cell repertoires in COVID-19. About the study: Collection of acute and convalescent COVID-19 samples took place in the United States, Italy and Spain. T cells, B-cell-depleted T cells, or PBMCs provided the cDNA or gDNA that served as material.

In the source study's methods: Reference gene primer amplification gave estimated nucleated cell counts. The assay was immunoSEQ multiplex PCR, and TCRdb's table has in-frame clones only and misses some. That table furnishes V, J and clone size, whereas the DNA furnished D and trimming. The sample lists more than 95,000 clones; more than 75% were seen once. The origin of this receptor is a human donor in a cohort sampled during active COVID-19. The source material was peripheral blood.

CDR3 in amino acids: CASSQADMTGDGSQFF. The CDR3, as DNA: TGCGCCAGCAGCCAGGCGGATATGACTGGAGATGGTTCTCAGTTCTTC. V usage is TRBV4-1 and J usage is TRBJ2-1; D uncertain. Per germline, CDR1 MGHRA and CDR2 YSYEKL. The CDR3 totals 16 residues. Trimming took off 3 bases at V and 13 bases at J, with 25 bases between the two ends.